This TCR beta chain was documented in a study of early T cells in non-severe SARS-CoV-2 infection. This clonotype was seen many times. Between the trimmed V and J ends, which lost 4 bases and 1 base, there was a span of 5 bases. Germline CDR1 and CDR2: LGHNT and FRNRAP. The CDR3 runs to 12 residues. The protocol attached unique molecular identifiers to individual cDNA molecules. MiXCR, run by TCRdb on the 5' RACE reads, gives a single entry per CDR3 protein. This table has approximately 23,000 distinct CDR3 sequences, approximately 4% appearing once. V is TRBV12-5 and J is TRBJ2-7, with D hard to call. The sample was whole blood. The sequence came from an adult who was a healthcare worker with PCR-confirmed SARS-CoV-2 infection or an uninfected control (not recorded which). The CDR3 protein is CASGYLSYEQYF. The CDR3, as DNA: TGTGCTAGTGGTTATCTATCCTACGAGCAGTACTTC. Together with reference TRBV12-5 and TRBJ2-7, the CDR3 gives the full variable domain: DARVTQTPRHKVTEMGQEVTMRCQPILGHNTVFWYRQTMMQGLELLAYFRNRAPLDDSGMPKDRFSAEMPDATLATLKIQPSEPRDSAVYFCASGYLSYEQYFGPGTRLTVT.